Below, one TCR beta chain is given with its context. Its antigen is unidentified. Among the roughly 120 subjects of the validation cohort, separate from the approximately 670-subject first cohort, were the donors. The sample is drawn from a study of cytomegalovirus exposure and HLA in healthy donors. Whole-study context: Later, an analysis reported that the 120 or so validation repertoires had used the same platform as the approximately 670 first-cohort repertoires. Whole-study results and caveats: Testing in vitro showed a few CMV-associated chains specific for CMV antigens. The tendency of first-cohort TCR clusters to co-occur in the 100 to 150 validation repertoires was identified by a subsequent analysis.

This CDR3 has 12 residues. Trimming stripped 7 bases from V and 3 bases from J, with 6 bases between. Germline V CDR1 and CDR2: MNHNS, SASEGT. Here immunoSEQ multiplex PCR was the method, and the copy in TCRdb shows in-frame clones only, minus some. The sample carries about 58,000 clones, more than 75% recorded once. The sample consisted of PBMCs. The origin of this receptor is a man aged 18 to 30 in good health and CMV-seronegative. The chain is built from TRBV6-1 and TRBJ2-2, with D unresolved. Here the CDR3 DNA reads TGTGCCAGCAACATTTACACCGGGGAGCTGTTTTTT. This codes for CASNIYTGELFF.